This T cell receptor (beta chain) was obtained from a study of blood T cells in healthy people across ages. The second PCR ran roughly 6 to 11 cycles with a sample-barcoded 5' primer and J-beta primers. The template-switch adaptor, which had 12 random nucleotides, put a tag on each cDNA molecule. Researchers report that each sample yielded at least 3 million CDR3-containing paired-end reads. Each CDR3 protein is one row after TCRdb ran MiXCR on the 5' RACE reads. This sample yields under 850,000 distinct CDR3 sequences, of which 35% to 40% are seen a single time; 13% belongs to the top ten. Study-level findings and limits: TCR beta diversity, measured per million T cells, fell in a roughly linear way with age.

The donors, all healthy, were Caucasians living in Russia, aged roughly 6 to 100. The CDR3 extends over 16 amino acids. Germline-derived CDR1 and CDR2 are SGHDN and FVKESK. In its sample, this clonotype was seen once. The antigen remains unidentified. At one end, the junction sequence differs from germline, possibly due to a read error. Source material: blood. The sequence was collected from a man aged 18 to 29 in good health. The rearrangement uses TRBV14 and TRBJ1-1; TRBD1 is a possible D gene (5 bases). CDR3 in amino acids: CASSQDLLGVGTEAFF. The CDR3 DNA reads TGTGCCAGTAGCCAAGATTTGCTGGGGGTGGGAACTGAAGCTTTCTTT.